This TCR beta chain derives from a study of blood T cell repertoires in COVID-19. The wider study: Donors in the United States, Italy and Spain gave samples during acute or convalescent COVID-19. From T cells, B-cell-depleted T cells, or PBMCs came the material, which was cDNA or gDNA.

In the study's own analysis: The assay estimated nucleated cells by amplifying reference gene primers. Using immunoSEQ multiplex PCR, the repertoire was profiled, and TCRdb retains in-frame clones only, with some absent. V and J calls and clone size are copied from that table; D and trimming were computed from the DNA. The sample consists of fewer than 80,000 clones, around 88% of them appearing once. There are 15 residues in the CDR3. The ends lost 6 bases at V and 5 bases at J; junction bases unmatched: 11. CDR1 and CDR2 (germline): MDHEN, SYDVKM. The chain joins TRBV28 to TRBJ1-1, with TRBD1 identical over 8 bases. The clonotype comes from a man in his thirties or forties with acute or convalescent COVID-19. The sample consisted of peripheral blood. CDR3: CASRTQGALGTEAFF. CDR3 coding DNA: TGTGCCAGCAGGACGCAGGGGGCGCTGGGTACTGAAGCTTTCTTT.